The source of this TCR beta chain is a study of human T cells and chemical hapten exposure. TCRdb re-called the RACE reads through MiXCR, storing one row per CDR3 protein. This sample carries over 35,000 distinct CDR3 sequences, about 10% of them seen once, and the ten largest clones take roughly 6.2%. The germline V and J ends were trimmed by 4 bases and 4 bases, with 7 bases remaining between them. Per the germline V gene, CDR1 is LGHNA and CDR2 is YNFKEQ. The CDR3 has 12 amino acids. Time point denoted: pre-sensitization, week 0. Described treatment: therapeutic diphenylcyclopropenone sensitization with weekly scalp DPC. This clonotype has a handful of counts.

Sequencing used whole blood, obtained in connection with sensitization to the hapten diphenylcyclopropenone (DPC). The clonotype originates from a man aged 30 to 39 with alopecia areata. Some clones in this sample may be carry-over from other donors' samples. The J gene is TRBJ1-1, the V gene TRBV4-2, with TRBD1 as a possible D gene (5 bases). As DNA, the CDR3 is TGTGCCAGCAGCCGGGACGGCACTGAAGCTTTCTTT. Translation gives CASSRDGTEAFF.